The clone carrying this TCR beta chain was picked up many times. The sample is drawn from a study of response to subunit inactivated influenza vaccine. Germline loops: CDR1 SGHRS, CDR2 YFSETQ. This CDR3 contains 14 residues. V lost 0 bases and J lost 0, with 5 bases in between. Via MiXCR, TCRdb re-called the RT-PCR reads, giving one row per CDR3 protein. Here the sample spans 500,000 or so distinct CDR3 sequences, approximately 11% being singletons. V usage is TRBV5-1 and J usage is TRBJ2-3; no reliable D call. Sample: PBMCs from blood, taken 40 to 50 days after vaccination. This TCR came from a man in his forties or fifties who received an inactivated influenza vaccine. The CDR3 DNA is TGCGCCAGCAGCTTGGACGGTAGCACAGATACGCAGTATTTT. Amino acid sequence: CASSLDGSTDTQYF. The whole variable domain, remainder taken from reference TRBV5-1 and TRBJ2-3, is KAGVTQTPRYLIKTRGQQVTLSCSPISGHRSVSWYQQTPGQGLQFLFEYFSETQRNKGNFPGRFSGRQFSNSRSEMNVSTLELGDSALYLCASSLDGSTDTQYFGPGTRLTVL.